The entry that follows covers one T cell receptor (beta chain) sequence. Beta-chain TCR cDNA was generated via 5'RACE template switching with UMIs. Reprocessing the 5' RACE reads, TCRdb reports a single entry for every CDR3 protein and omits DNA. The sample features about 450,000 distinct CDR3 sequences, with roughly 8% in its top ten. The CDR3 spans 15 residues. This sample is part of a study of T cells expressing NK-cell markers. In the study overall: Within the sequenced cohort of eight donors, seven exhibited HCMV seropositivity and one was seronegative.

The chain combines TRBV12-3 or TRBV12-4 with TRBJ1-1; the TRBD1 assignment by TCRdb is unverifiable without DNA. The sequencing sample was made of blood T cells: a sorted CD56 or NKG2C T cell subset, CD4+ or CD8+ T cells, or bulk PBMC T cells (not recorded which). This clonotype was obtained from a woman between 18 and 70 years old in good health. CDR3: CASSFGTGGSTEAFF.